These T cell receptor beta chains were read from a single sample in a study of vaccination effects on CD4 cells after COVID-19. TCRdb's copy holds only in-frame clones and misses some; the assay was immunoSEQ multiplex PCR. The sample consists of fewer than 40,000 clones, about 72% of them appearing once. Antigens for these TCRs are unknown. This material consisted of CD4+ T cells from PBMCs cultured with a peptide pool, taken before COVID-19 vaccination. The receptor set was obtained from a human donor who had a prior SARS-CoV-2 infection. CDR3s include the opening cysteine and the closing phenylalanine or tryptophan. Each record gives: CDR3 DNA, CDR3 protein, V gene, D gene, clone size, J gene. The D gene is left open where the match is weak. A clone size is listed for some rows: how often the clone was seen (once, few, many), or a class if it is expanded.

cdr3_nt: TGTGCCAGCAGGGGTAGCGGGACCTACGAGCAGTACTTC
cdr3_aa: CASRGSGTYEQYF
v_call: TRBV6-5
d_call: TRBD2
clone_size: -
j_call: TRBJ2-7

cdr3_nt: TGCGCCATCCCAAGCTTGCGCAGGGGGATTCGGGACGAGCAGTACTTC
cdr3_aa: CAIPSLRRGIRDEQYF
v_call: TRBV5-1
d_call: TRBD1
clone_size: -
j_call: TRBJ2-7

cdr3_nt: TGTGCCAGCAGCCAACGCCGGGGAGATACGCAGTATTTT
cdr3_aa: CASSQRRGDTQYF
v_call: TRBV4-2
d_call: -
clone_size: once
j_call: TRBJ2-3

cdr3_nt: TGTGCCTGGGCCTACAGGGGGCCGCAAAAACTGTTTTTT
cdr3_aa: CAWAYRGPQKLFF
v_call: TRBV30
d_call: TRBD1
clone_size: -
j_call: TRBJ1-4

cdr3_nt: TGTGCCAGCAGCCCCGACGGGCTTCGAGGTAGAAACATTCAGTACTTC
cdr3_aa: CASSPDGLRGRNIQYF
v_call: TRBV7-2
d_call: -
clone_size: -
j_call: TRBJ2-4

cdr3_nt: TGTGCCATCAGTGAAAACAATGAGCAGTTCTTC
cdr3_aa: CAISENNEQFF
v_call: TRBV10-3
d_call: -
clone_size: -
j_call: TRBJ2-1

cdr3_nt: TGTGCCAGCAGCTTTCTAGCGGGTTACGAGCAGTACTTC
cdr3_aa: CASSFLAGYEQYF
v_call: TRBV3-1/TRBV3-2
d_call: TRBD2
clone_size: -
j_call: TRBJ2-7

cdr3_nt: TGTGCCAGCAGTTCCCAGCGGCCTGATAGCACAGATACGCAGTATTTT
cdr3_aa: CASSSQRPDSTDTQYF
v_call: TRBV6-5
d_call: -
clone_size: -
j_call: TRBJ2-3

cdr3_nt: TGCGCCAGCAGCCACCCCCCGCGGGGGAGCTACGAGCAGTACTTC
cdr3_aa: CASSHPPRGSYEQYF
v_call: TRBV4-1
d_call: TRBD2
clone_size: -
j_call: TRBJ2-7

cdr3_nt: TGTGCCAGTAGTGGGACAGCAACAACCGAGCAGTACTTC
cdr3_aa: CASSGTATTEQYF
v_call: TRBV19
d_call: TRBD1
clone_size: -
j_call: TRBJ2-7

cdr3_nt: TGTGCCATCAGTAATCCAACTAGAACAGATACGCAGTATTTT
cdr3_aa: CAISNPTRTDTQYF
v_call: TRBV10-3
d_call: -
clone_size: few
j_call: TRBJ2-3

cdr3_nt: TGTGCCAGCAGCGCCGACATAGATCAGCCCCAGCATTTT
cdr3_aa: CASSADIDQPQHF
v_call: TRBV9
d_call: -
clone_size: -
j_call: TRBJ1-5

cdr3_nt: TGTGCCAGCAGTTACTCCGCTTCCGTCACCGGGGAGCTGTTTTTT
cdr3_aa: CASSYSASVTGELFF
v_call: TRBV6-2/TRBV6-3
d_call: -
clone_size: -
j_call: TRBJ2-2

cdr3_nt: TGTGCCAGCAGCAGGGCGGCTAATGAAAAACTGTTTTTT
cdr3_aa: CASSRAANEKLFF
v_call: TRBV27
d_call: -
clone_size: -
j_call: TRBJ1-4

cdr3_nt: TGTGCCAGCGGTACAGGGGGTGACTATGGCTACACCTTC
cdr3_aa: CASGTGGDYGYTF
v_call: TRBV28
d_call: TRBD1
clone_size: few
j_call: TRBJ1-2

cdr3_nt: TGTGCCTGGAGTGTATCGGGGTACGGCTACGAGCAGTACTTC
cdr3_aa: CAWSVSGYGYEQYF
v_call: TRBV30
d_call: -
clone_size: -
j_call: TRBJ2-7

cdr3_nt: TGTGCCAGCAGCTTAGGGGCGGGGGGGCCAGATACGCAGTATTTT
cdr3_aa: CASSLGAGGPDTQYF
v_call: TRBV13
d_call: TRBD2
clone_size: -
j_call: TRBJ2-3

cdr3_nt: TGTGCCACCTTGGTTGAATATGGCTACACCTTC
cdr3_aa: CATLVEYGYTF
v_call: TRBV24-1
d_call: -
clone_size: -
j_call: TRBJ1-2

cdr3_nt: TGTGCCAGCAGTTTAGGGAACAATCAGCCCCAGCATTTT
cdr3_aa: CASSLGNNQPQHF
v_call: TRBV12-3/TRBV12-4
d_call: -
clone_size: few
j_call: TRBJ1-5

cdr3_nt: TGTGCCAGCAGGGACCTCGAAGAGACCCAGTACTTC
cdr3_aa: CASRDLEETQYF
v_call: TRBV2
d_call: -
clone_size: -
j_call: TRBJ2-5

cdr3_nt: TGTGCCAGCTCACCCACCTCGGAGCTATACGAGCAGTACTTC
cdr3_aa: CASSPTSELYEQYF
v_call: TRBV18
d_call: -
clone_size: few
j_call: TRBJ2-7

cdr3_nt: TGTGCCAGCTCACCATATTCAGCGGGAGGAAGCTCCTACGAGCAGTACTTC
cdr3_aa: CASSPYSAGGSSYEQYF
v_call: TRBV18
d_call: TRBD2
clone_size: -
j_call: TRBJ2-7